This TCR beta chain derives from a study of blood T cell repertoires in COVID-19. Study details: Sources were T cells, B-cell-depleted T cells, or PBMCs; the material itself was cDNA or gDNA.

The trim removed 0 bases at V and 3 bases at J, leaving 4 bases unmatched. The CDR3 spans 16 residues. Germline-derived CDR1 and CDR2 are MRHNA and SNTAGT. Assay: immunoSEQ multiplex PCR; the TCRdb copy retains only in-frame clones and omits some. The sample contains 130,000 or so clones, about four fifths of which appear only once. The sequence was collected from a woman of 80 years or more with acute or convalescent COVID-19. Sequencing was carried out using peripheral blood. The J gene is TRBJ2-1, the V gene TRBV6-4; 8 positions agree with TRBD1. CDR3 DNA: TGTGCCAGCAGTGACTCGGGGACAGGCGACTACAATGAGCAGTTCTTC. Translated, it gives CASSDSGTGDYNEQFF.